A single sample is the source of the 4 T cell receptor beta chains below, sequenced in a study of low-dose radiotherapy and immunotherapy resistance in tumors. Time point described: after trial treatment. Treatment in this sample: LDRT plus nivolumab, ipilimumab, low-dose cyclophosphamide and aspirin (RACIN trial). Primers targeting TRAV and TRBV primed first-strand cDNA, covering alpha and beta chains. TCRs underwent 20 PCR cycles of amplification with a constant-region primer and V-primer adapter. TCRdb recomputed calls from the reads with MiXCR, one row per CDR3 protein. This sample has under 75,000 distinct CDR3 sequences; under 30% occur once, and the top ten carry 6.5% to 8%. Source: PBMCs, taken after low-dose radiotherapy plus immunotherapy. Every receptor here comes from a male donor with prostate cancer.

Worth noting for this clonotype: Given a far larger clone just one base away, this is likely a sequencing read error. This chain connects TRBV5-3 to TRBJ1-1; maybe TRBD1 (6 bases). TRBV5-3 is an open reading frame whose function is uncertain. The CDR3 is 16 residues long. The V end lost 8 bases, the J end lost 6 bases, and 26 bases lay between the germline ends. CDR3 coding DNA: TGTGCCAGCAGCCCCCTGTTGGGGGCCGGCCAGGCTGAAGCTTTCTTT. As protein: CASSPLLGAGQAEAFF.

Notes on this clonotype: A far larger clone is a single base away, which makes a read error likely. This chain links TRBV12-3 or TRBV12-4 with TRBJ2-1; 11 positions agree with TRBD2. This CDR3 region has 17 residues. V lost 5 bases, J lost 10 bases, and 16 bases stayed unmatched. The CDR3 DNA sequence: TGTGCCAGCAGTAGGCTAGCGGGAGGATCGGTTAGCTACGAGCAGTTCTTC. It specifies CASSRLAGGSVSYEQFF.

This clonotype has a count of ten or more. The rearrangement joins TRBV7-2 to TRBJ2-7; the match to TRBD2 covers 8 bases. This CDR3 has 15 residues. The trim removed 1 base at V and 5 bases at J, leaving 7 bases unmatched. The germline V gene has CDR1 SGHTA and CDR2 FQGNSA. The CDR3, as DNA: TGTGCCAGCAGCTTAGTGACGGGGGGGCGAGACGAGCAGTACTTC. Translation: CASSLVTGGRDEQYF.

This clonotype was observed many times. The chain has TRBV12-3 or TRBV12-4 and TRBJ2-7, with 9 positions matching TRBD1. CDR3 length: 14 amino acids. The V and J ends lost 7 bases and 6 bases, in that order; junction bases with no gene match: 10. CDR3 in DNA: TGTGCCAGCAACCCGGGACAGGGTCTCTCCGAGCAGTACTTC. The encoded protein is CASNPGQGLSEQYF.